The rows below give T cell receptor beta chains drawn from one sample of a study of a mutant IDH1 vaccine in newly diagnosed glioma. Profiling relied on immunoSEQ multiplex PCR, and the TCRdb table lists in-frame clones only, not all of them. The profile covers around 62,000 clones, with 89% appearing a single time and more than 1.5% taken by the ten largest. These TCRs are of unknown antigen specificity. Specimen: PBMCs, collected from a glioma patient whose treatment included an IDH1 peptide vaccine. The receptor set was obtained from a middle-aged man with glioma. The CDR3 runs from the conserved cysteine through the conserved F or W. D genes are given only for firm matches. Clone size is not always given. Where it is, it says once, few, many or a class for expanded clones.

d_gene	v_gene	j_gene	abundance	CDR3nt	CDR3aa
-	TRBV7-9	TRBJ1-2	-	TGTGCCAGCAGCTTCTCCGGGACCTCACCTTTAACCTTC	CASSFSGTSPLTF
-	TRBV9	TRBJ1-4	-	TGTGCCAGCAGCGTAGGCCCCGCTAATACTGAAAAACTGTTTTTT	CASSVGPANTEKLFF
TRBD1	TRBV18	TRBJ1-2	-	TGTGCCAGCTCACCCGGGACAGGGGGCTATGGCTACACCTTC	CASSPGTGGYGYTF
-	TRBV6-5	TRBJ1-3	-	TGTGCCAGCAGTTACAGCGATCTCTCTGGAAACACCATATATTTT	CASSYSDLSGNTIYF
TRBD2	TRBV28	TRBJ2-7	-	TGTGCCAGCAGACCCCCGGGACTAGCGGGAGGGTTCGGCTACGAGCAGTACTTC	CASRPPGLAGGFGYEQYF
TRBD1	TRBV5-1	TRBJ1-1	-	TGCGCCAGCAGCTTGACAGGGGATAACACTGAAGCTTTCTTT	CASSLTGDNTEAFF
TRBD2	TRBV6-1	TRBJ2-7	-	TGTGCCAGTAAGCGGGAGCACTCCTACGAGCAGTACTTC	CASKREHSYEQYF
-	TRBV7-9	TRBJ2-5	-	TGTGCCAGCAGCTTCGTCGCCAGGCAAGAGACCCAGTACTTC	CASSFVARQETQYF
-	TRBV5-5	TRBJ1-5	-	TGTGCCAGCAGCTCCTTCCTCAATCAGCCCCAGCATTTT	CASSSFLNQPQHF
-	TRBV6-1	TRBJ1-1	few	TGTGCCAGCAGTGAAGCTATTCCGGGCGGTGAAGCTTTCTTT	CASSEAIPGGEAFF
-	TRBV27	TRBJ1-5	-	TGTGCCAGCAGTCCGGGCGGAGGGGCAGGTCAGCCCCAGCATTTT	CASSPGGGAGQPQHF
TRBD1	TRBV7-2	TRBJ1-1	-	TGTGCCAGCAGCCCAGGTCGGGACAGGGCCACTGAAGCTTTCTTT	CASSPGRDRATEAFF
TRBD1	TRBV29-1	TRBJ1-1	-	TGCAGCGTTGCACGCGGGACAGCAGAAGCTTTCTTT	CSVARGTAEAFF
-	TRBV19	TRBJ2-7	-	TGTGCCAGTAGTAGCGTATCCTACGAGCAGTACTTC	CASSSVSYEQYF
TRBD2	TRBV6-1	TRBJ2-3	-	TGTGCCAGCAGCCAACTAGCGGGGGGCTCCGATACGCAGTATTTT	CASSQLAGGSDTQYF